The 21 T cell receptor beta chains reported below all come from one sample, sequenced in a study of type 1 regulatory T cells. TCRdb recomputed calls from the reads with MiXCR, one row per CDR3 protein. The sample holds 88,000 or so distinct CDR3 sequences, 30% to 35% seen once. The sample taken for sequencing was CD4+ T cells, either the whole sample or a sorted fraction (not recorded which). Receptor source: a human donor in good health.

This clonotype appeared a few times. The rearrangement joins TRBV6-5 to TRBJ2-7, with TRBD1 identical over 8 bases. With V trimmed by 7 bases and J by 6 bases, 14 bases remained unmatched. CDR1 and CDR2 (germline): MNHEY, SVGAGI. The CDR3 contains 15 residues. This chain's CDR3 is CASKHGQGSLAEQYF. In DNA, the CDR3 is TGTGCCAGCAAACACGGACAGGGATCTCTGGCCGAGCAGTACTTC.

The chain recombines TRBV15 with TRBJ2-2; D gene uncertain. V was shortened by 3 bases and J by 1 base, with 12 bases between the two germline ends. Germline V gene data show CDR1 as LNHNV and CDR2 as YYDKDF (reference sequence). The CDR3 is made up of 16 amino acids. CDR3 sequence reads: CATSSGPNLNTGELFF. CDR3 sequence (DNA): TGTGCCACCAGCAGCGGACCGAACCTGAACACCGGGGAGCTGTTTTTT.

The V gene is TRBV27, the J gene TRBJ2-1; 13 nucleotides line up with TRBD2. CDR3 size: 17 residues. The V and J ends lost 5 bases and 6 bases, in that order; junction bases with no gene match: 10. CDR1 is MNHEY, CDR2 SMNVEV, per germline (reference sequence). As DNA, the CDR3 is TGTGCCAGCAGTCGCGGGACTAGCGGGGAACCCGCCAATGAGCAGTTCTTC. It yields the protein CASSRGTSGEPANEQFF.

This clonotype was recorded many times. The V and J genes are TRBV5-5 and TRBJ1-1; perhaps TRBD1 as D (6 bases). Trimming removed 1 base at V and 4 bases at J, with 14 bases between. Germline CDR1 SGHKS, CDR2 YYEKEE (reference sequence). CDR3 size: 15 residues. CDR3 coding DNA: TGTGCCAGCAGCTTGCAAGGGAGGGGGTTCACTGAAGCTTTCTTT. Amino acids: CASSLQGRGFTEAFF.

This clonotype was counted only a few times. V and J are TRBV20-1 and TRBJ2-3; 11 nucleotides line up with TRBD2. With V trimmed by 3 bases and J by 1 base, 12 bases remained unmatched. Looked up from germline, CDR1 is DFQATT and CDR2 is SNEGSKA (reference sequence). The length of the CDR3 is 18 residues. DNA for the CDR3: TGCAGTGCTAGCCGGGTAGCGGGAGGGCTTCCGGGCACAGATACGCAGTATTTT. The encoded protein is CSASRVAGGLPGTDTQYF.

This clonotype was found a few times. The chain recombines TRBV9 with TRBJ2-7, with D possibly called TRBD1 or TRBD2 (5 bases each). V was trimmed by 5 bases and J by 3 bases, leaving 18 bases between them. Germline assignment: CDR1 SGDLS and CDR2 YYNGEE. The CDR3 extends over 15 amino acids. The CDR3 DNA is TGTGCCAGCAGTCGAACGGGACGAAACAACTACGAGCAGTACTTC. Translated: CASSRTGRNNYEQYF.

This clonotype came up a few times. The J gene is TRBJ2-5, the V gene TRBV28; no clear D gene. The CDR3 is 10 residues long. CDR1 is MDHEN, CDR2 SYDVKM, per germline. Trimming removed 7 bases at V and 3 bases at J, with 3 bases between. This CDR3 reads CASIEETQYF. The DNA of the CDR3 is TGTGCCAGCATCGAAGAGACCCAGTACTTC. Drawing the rest from reference TRBV28 and TRBJ2-5, the complete variable domain is DVKVTQSSRYLVKRTGEKVFLECVQDMDHENMFWYRQDPGLGLRLIYFSYDVKMKEKGDIPEGYSVSREKKERFSLILESASTNQTSMYLCASIEETQYFGPGTRLLVL.

V usage is TRBV3-1 and J usage is TRBJ1-6, with 9 positions matching TRBD1. The CDR3 consists of 19 residues. The germline V gene encodes CDR1 LGHDT and CDR2 YNNKEL (reference sequence). V trimming: 0 bases; J trimming: 0 bases; junction bases outside the gene matches: 6. The CDR3 loop is CASSQDHGQGSSYNSPLHF. CDR3 DNA: TGTGCCAGCAGCCAAGATCACGGACAGGGGAGCTCCTATAATTCACCCCTCCACTTT.

This chain uses TRBV7-3 with TRBJ1-2, with D maybe TRBD1 (5 bases). Germline V gene lookup returns CDR1 SGHTA and CDR2 FQGTGA. Deletions cut 5 bases from V and 7 bases from J, with 14 bases between. CDR3 length equals 13 residues. The CDR3 reads CASSQQGRTGYTF. The CDR3 bases are TGTGCCAGCAGCCAGCAGGGCAGAACTGGCTACACCTTC.

Remarks on this clonotype: A read error is likely, as this CDR3 ends without the conserved phenylalanine or tryptophan. This sequence joins TRBV30 and TRBJ2-7, with TRBD1 identical over 10 bases. The CDR3 totals 14 residues. The V gene's germline CDR1 is GTSNPN and CDR2 SVGIG (reference sequence). Germline trimming cut 4 bases from V and 1 base from J; bases unmatched to any gene: 4. The CDR3, as DNA: TGTGCCTGGACGGGGACAGGGGTGTCCTACGAGCAGTACTCC. As protein: CAWTGTGVSYEQYS.

V usage is TRBV20-1 and J usage is TRBJ2-1, with TRBD2 matching 9 bases. The germline gives CDR1 DFQATT, CDR2 SNEGSKA (reference sequence). This CDR3 spans 17 amino acids. Trimming cost V 1 base and J 1 base; bases outside gene matches: 8. The CDR3 DNA reads TGCAGTGCTAGAGTTGGCGGGAGGGTGACTTCCTACAATGAGCAGTTCTTC. Its translation is CSARVGGRVTSYNEQFF.

This clonotype has ten or more counts. The CDR3 nucleotides read TGTGCCAGCAGCCGGGACAGTAGCTACAATGAGCAGTTCTTC. Translated: CASSRDSSYNEQFF. This chain uses TRBV7-2 with TRBJ2-1, with TRBD1 matching 7 bases. This CDR3 region has 14 residues. V was pared by 5 bases and J by 3 bases, with 4 bases of the junction left unmatched. Germline V gene sequence: CDR1 SGHTA, CDR2 FQGNSA.

The chain recombines TRBV6-2 or TRBV6-3 with TRBJ1-5; 7 positions match TRBD1. This CDR3 is 13 amino acids long. J was trimmed by 7 bases and V by 6 bases; bases with no gene match: 6. The germline V gene encodes CDR1 MNHEY and CDR2 SVGEGT. The CDR3 reads CASRQGGRQPQHF. The DNA for the CDR3 is TGTGCCAGCAGGCAGGGGGGGAGACAGCCCCAGCATTTT.

This clonotype was counted only a few times. The chain's CDR3 is CASSLITPIGQGETGELFF. CDR3 bases: TGTGCCAGCAGCTTAATAACCCCAATCGGACAGGGGGAAACCGGGGAGCTGTTTTTT. The chain employs TRBV7-8 and TRBJ2-2; 10 bases agree with TRBD1. Trimming cost V 2 bases and J 5 bases; bases outside gene matches: 14. Germline CDR1 and CDR2: SGHVS and FQNEAQ. There are 19 residues in the CDR3. Looking up the rest from reference TRBV7-8 and TRBJ2-2 gives the full variable domain: GAGVSQSPRYKVAKRGQDVALRCDPISGHVSLFWYQQALGQGPEFLTYFQNEAQLDKSGLPSDRFFAERPEGSVSTLKIQRTQQEDSAVYLCASSLITPIGQGETGELFFGEGSRLTVL.

This sequence joins TRBV5-1 and TRBJ2-1; 11 bases fit TRBD2. Trimming cost V 5 bases and J 6 bases; bases outside gene matches: 7. Germline V gives CDR1 SGHRS, CDR2 YFSETQ. The CDR3 is 15 residues long. This chain's CDR3 is CASRSPGTSGNEQFF. CDR3 sequence (DNA): TGCGCCAGCAGATCTCCCGGGACTAGCGGCAATGAGCAGTTCTTC.

The sample holds a few counts of this clonotype. The rearrangement uses TRBV7-9 and TRBJ2-3, with TRBD1 as a possible D gene (6 bases). Germline loops: CDR1 SEHNR, CDR2 FQNEAQ (reference sequence). The V gene lost 7 bases and the J gene lost 2 bases, with 10 bases spanning the gap. The CDR3 spans 13 residues. This CDR3 reads CASIGTTTDTQYF. In DNA, the CDR3 is TGTGCCAGCATCGGGACAACCACAGATACGCAGTATTTT.

This clonotype is a singleton in its sample. Written as DNA, the CDR3 is TGTGCCAGCAGCGCCGCCCCGGGACAGCCTGGGGGGCAGTACTTC. Its translation is CASSAAPGQPGGQYF. The J gene is TRBJ2-7, the V gene TRBV7-3, with 7 bases that match TRBD1. From germline, CDR1 is SGHTA and CDR2 FQGTGA. Trimming removed 5 bases from V and 9 bases from J; junction bases left unmatched: 16. This CDR3 region has 15 residues.

The chain employs TRBV4-2 and TRBJ2-6, with D hard to call. Germline V CDR1 and CDR2: LGHNA, YNFKEQ. Between the trimmed V and J ends, which lost 1 base and 2 bases, there was a span of 12 bases. This CDR3 region has 17 residues. The CDR3 is CASSQGDRVAGANVLTF. In nucleotides, the CDR3 is TGTGCCAGCAGCCAAGGGGATCGGGTGGCTGGGGCCAACGTCCTGACTTTC.

The chain is built from TRBV7-7 and TRBJ2-1, with TRBD2 as a possible D gene (5 bases). V was clipped by 3 bases and J by 5 bases, with 11 bases between them. Germline V gives CDR1 SSHAT, CDR2 FNYEAQ (reference sequence). The CDR3 is 14 amino acids. The CDR3 nucleotides are TGTGCCAGCAGCTTGAGCAACGGGAACAATGAGCAGTTCTTC. Translation gives CASSLSNGNNEQFF.

This sequence joins TRBV7-8 and TRBJ2-3; TRBD2 is a possible D gene (6 bases). The V gene lost 5 bases and the J gene lost 1 base, with 16 bases spanning the gap. Germline V lookup: CDR1 SGHVS, CDR2 FQNEAQ. The CDR3 runs to 16 residues. CDR3 in amino acids: CASSPNRDWGTDTQYF. The CDR3 DNA is TGTGCCAGCAGCCCGAACCGGGACTGGGGCACAGATACGCAGTATTTT.

The V call is TRBV4-1, the J call TRBJ2-3, with 11 bases matching TRBD2. V dropped 6 bases and J dropped 0; count of bases not matched to a gene: 11. The CDR3 length is 18 residues. Germline CDR1 is MGHRA and CDR2 is YSYEKL. In DNA, the CDR3 is TGCGCCAGCAGACACTTGCCTAGACTAGCGGGAAGCACAGATACGCAGTATTTT. It is translated as CASRHLPRLAGSTDTQYF.